This T cell receptor (beta chain) was profiled in a study of T cells in Graves' hyperthyroidism and ophthalmopathy. This clonotype was picked up a small number of times. Regions amplified from RNA transcripts were the TCR beta CDR3 regions. During a first-round RT-PCR of the TCR CDR3, the HTBI primer set was used. MiXCR, run by TCRdb on the multiplex PCR reads, gives a single entry per CDR3 protein. The data show a few hundred thousand distinct CDR3 sequences, approximately 15% seen once. The V gene's germline CDR1 is SGHAT and CDR2 FQNNGV. Trimming took off 2 bases at V and 2 bases at J, with 10 bases between the two ends. CDR3 length equals 15 residues.

This chain uses TRBV11-2 with TRBJ2-1; weak D call: TRBD2 (5 bases). The sequenced sample consisted of blood. The sequence was collected from a woman between 40 and 50 years old with Graves' ophthalmopathy. The DNA for the CDR3 is TGTGCCAGCAGCTTAAGTCTAGCCCCCTACAATGAGCAGTTCTTC. It translates to CASSLSLAPYNEQFF.